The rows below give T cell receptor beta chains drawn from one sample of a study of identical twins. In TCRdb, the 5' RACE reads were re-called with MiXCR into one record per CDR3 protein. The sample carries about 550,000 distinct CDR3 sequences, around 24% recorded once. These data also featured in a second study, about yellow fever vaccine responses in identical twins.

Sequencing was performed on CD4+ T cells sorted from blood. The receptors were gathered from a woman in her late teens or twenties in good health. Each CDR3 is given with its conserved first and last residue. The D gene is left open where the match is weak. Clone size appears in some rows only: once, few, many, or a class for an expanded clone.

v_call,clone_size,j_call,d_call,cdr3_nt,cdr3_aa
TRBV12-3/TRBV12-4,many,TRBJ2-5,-,TGTGCCAGCAGTTTCCGTTGGGCGAGCCAAGAGACCCAGTACTTC,CASSFRWASQETQYF
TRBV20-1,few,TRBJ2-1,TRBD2,TGCAGTGCTAGACTCCCGGGACTAGCGGATAATGAGCAGTTCTTC,CSARLPGLADNEQFF
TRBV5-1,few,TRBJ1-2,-,TGCGCCAGCAGCTTGGTAGGGGCTGAGAACTATGGCTACACCTTC,CASSLVGAENYGYTF
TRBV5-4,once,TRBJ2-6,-,TGTGCCAGCAGCTTCGGGGGAAGCCCTTCTGGGGCCAACGTCCTGACTTTC,CASSFGGSPSGANVLTF
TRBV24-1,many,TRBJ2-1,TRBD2,TGTGCCACCAGTGATTTGGGGGCGGGAGCAGGGAATGAGCAGTTCTTC,CATSDLGAGAGNEQFF
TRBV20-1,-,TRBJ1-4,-,TGCAGTGCTAGTATCGGGGTAGGAGAAAAACTGTTTTTT,CSASIGVGEKLFF
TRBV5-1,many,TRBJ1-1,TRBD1,TGCGCCAGCAGCTTAGGGGGACAGGGCACGCTGGGGACTGAAGCTTTCTTT,CASSLGGQGTLGTEAFF
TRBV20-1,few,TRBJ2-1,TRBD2,TGCAGTGCCAGAAGACTAGCACAAACGAGCTCCTACAATGAGCAGTTCTTC,CSARRLAQTSSYNEQFF
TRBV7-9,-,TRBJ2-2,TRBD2,TGTGCCAGCAGCTTAGAAAGCGGGATCCTTGGAGGCGGGGAGCTGTTTTTT,CASSLESGILGGGELFF
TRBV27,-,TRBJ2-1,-,TGTGCCAGCAGTTTCCAACAACGCAAGGTCAGCGGAACCGCCTACAATGAGCAGTTCTTC,CASSFQQRKVSGTAYNEQFF
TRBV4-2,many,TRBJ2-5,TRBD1,TGTGCCAGCAGCCAAGACGGGTGGGACAGGTTCAAGACCCAGTACTTC,CASSQDGWDRFKTQYF
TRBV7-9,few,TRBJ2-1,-,TGTGCCAGCAGCTTAGATTTAGAAAGGTATGAGCAGTTCTTC,CASSLDLERYEQFF
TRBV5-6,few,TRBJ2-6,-,TGTGCCAGCAGCTTGGCCTTGGTAGGGGGGATAAGCTCTGGGGCCAACGTCCTGACTTTC,CASSLALVGGISSGANVLTF
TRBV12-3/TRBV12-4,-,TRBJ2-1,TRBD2,TGTGCCAGCAGTTCCTTAGCGGGAGCTTCTGTGAATGAGCAGTTCTTC,CASSSLAGASVNEQFF
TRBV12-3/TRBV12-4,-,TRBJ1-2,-,TGTGCCAGCAGTTTATCCCTGACAGGTGGCGGCTATGGCTACACCTTC,CASSLSLTGGGYGYTF
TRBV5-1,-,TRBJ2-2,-,TGCGCCAGCAGCTTGGGGGCTAGCAGGAACACCGGGGAGCTGTTTTTT,CASSLGASRNTGELFF